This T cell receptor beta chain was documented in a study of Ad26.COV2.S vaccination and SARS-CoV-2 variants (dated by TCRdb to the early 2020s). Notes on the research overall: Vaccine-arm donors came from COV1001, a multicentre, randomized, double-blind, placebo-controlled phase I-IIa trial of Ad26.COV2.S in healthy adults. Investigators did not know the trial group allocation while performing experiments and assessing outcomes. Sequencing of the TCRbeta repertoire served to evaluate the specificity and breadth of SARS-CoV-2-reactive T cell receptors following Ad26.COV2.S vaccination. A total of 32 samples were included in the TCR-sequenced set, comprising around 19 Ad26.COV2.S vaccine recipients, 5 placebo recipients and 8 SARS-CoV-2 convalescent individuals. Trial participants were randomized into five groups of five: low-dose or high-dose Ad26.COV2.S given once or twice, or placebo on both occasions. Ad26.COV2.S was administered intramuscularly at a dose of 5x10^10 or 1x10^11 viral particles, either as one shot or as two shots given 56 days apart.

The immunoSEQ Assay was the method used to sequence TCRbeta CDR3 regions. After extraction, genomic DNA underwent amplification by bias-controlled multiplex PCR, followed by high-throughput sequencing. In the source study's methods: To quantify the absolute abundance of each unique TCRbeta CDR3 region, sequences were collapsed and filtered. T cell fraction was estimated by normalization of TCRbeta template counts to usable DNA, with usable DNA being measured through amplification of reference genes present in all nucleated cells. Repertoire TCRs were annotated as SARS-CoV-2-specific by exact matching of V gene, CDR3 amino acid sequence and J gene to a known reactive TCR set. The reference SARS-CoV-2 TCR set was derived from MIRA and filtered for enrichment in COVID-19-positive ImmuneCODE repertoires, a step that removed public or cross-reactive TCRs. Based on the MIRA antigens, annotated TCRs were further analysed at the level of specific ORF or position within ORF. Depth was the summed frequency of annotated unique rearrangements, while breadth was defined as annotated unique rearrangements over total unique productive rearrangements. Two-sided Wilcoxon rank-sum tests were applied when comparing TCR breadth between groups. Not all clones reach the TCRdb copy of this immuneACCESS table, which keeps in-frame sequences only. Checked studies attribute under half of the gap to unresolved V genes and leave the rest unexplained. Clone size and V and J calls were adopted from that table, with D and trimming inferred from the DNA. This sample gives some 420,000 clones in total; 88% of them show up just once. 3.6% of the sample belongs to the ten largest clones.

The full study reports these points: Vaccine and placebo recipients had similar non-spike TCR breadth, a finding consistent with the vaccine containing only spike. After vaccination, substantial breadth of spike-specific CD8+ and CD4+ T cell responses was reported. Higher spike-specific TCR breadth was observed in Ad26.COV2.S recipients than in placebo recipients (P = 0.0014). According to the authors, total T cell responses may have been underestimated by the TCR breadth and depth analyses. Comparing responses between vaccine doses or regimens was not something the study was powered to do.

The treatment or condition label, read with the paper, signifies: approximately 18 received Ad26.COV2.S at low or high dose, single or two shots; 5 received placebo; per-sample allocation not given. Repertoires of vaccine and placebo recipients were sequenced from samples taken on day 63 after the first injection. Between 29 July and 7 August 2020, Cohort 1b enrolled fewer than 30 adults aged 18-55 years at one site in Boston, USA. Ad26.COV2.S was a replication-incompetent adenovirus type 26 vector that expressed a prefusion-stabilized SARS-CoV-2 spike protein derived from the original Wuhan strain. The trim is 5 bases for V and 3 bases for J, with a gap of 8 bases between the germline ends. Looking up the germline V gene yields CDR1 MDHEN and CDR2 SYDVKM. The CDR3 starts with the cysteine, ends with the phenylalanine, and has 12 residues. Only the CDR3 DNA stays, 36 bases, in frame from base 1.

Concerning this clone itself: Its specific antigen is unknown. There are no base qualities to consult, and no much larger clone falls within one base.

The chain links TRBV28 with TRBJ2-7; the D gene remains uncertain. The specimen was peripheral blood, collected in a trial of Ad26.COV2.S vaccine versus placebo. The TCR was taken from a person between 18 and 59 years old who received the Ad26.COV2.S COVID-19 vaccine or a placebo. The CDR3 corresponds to CASSVYGYEQYF. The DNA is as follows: TGTGCCAGCAGTGTGTACGGCTACGAGCAGTACTTC. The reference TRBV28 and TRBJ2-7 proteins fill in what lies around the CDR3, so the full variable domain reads DVKVTQSSRYLVKRTGEKVFLECVQDMDHENMFWYRQDPGLGLRLIYFSYDVKMKEKGDIPEGYSVSREKKERFSLILESASTNQTSMYLCASSVYGYEQYFGPGTRLTVT.